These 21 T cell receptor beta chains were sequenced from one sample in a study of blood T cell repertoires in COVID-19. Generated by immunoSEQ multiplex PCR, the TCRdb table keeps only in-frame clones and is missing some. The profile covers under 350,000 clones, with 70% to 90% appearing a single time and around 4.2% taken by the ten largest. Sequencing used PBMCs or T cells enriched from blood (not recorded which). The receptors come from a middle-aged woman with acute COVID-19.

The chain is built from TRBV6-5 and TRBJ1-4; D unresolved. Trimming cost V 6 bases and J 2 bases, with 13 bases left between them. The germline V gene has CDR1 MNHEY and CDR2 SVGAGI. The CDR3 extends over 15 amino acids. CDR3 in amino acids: CASRGRPVTNEKLFF. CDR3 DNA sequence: TGTGCCAGCAGGGGCAGGCCCGTCACTAATGAAAAACTGTTTTTT.

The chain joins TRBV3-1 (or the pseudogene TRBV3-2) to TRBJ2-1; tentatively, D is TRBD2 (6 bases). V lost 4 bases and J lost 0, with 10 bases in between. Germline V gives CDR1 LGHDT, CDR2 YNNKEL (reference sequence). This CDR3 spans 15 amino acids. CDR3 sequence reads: CASSRGLNSYNEQFF. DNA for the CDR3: TGTGCCAGCAGCCGAGGACTAAACTCCTACAATGAGCAGTTCTTC.

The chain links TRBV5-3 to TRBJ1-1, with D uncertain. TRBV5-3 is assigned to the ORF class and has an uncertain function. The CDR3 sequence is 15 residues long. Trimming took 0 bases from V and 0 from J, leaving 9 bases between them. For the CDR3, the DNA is TGTGCCAGAAGCTTGGGACGGAGCATGAACACTGAAGCTTTCTTT. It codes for CARSLGRSMNTEAFF.

CDR3 sequence (DNA): TGTGCCAGCAGCCGGACAGGAGATAATTCACCCCTCCACTTT. It specifies CASSRTGDNSPLHF. The gene calls are TRBV7-6 and TRBJ1-6; 7 bases map to TRBD1. The V gene's germline CDR1 is SGHVS and CDR2 FNYEAQ. With 5 bases clipped from V and 5 bases from J, the junction kept 3 bases outside the gene matches. The CDR3 is 14 residues long.

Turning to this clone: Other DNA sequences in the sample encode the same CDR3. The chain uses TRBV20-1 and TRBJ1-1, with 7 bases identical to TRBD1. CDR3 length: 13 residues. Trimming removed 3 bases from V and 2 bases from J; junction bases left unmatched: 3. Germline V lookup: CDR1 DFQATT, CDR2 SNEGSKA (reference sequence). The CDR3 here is CSASGQANTEAFF. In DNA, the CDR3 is TGCAGTGCTAGTGGACAGGCCAACACTGAAGCTTTCTTT.

The CDR3 loop is CASSLWGETFTLHF. The CDR3, as DNA: TGTGCCAGCAGCTTGTGGGGGGAGACCTTCACCCTCCACTTT. The chain couples TRBV5-6 to TRBJ1-6; a possible D gene is TRBD1 (5 bases). CDR1 SGHDT and CDR2 YYEEEE come from the germline V gene. CDR3 length equals 14 residues. Between the trimmed V and J ends, which lost 1 base and 14 bases, there was a span of 16 bases.

The CDR3 nucleotides read TGTGCCAGCAGCCTCAGGGGGCCTGGGGGCAATCAGCCCCAGCATTTT. It yields the protein CASSLRGPGGNQPQHF. The gene calls are TRBV7-2 and TRBJ1-5, with 8 bases fitting TRBD1. CDR3 length: 16 amino acids. Germline loops: CDR1 SGHTA, CDR2 FQGNSA. The V segment lost 5 bases and the J segment 2 bases; nucleotides outside the gene matches: 8.

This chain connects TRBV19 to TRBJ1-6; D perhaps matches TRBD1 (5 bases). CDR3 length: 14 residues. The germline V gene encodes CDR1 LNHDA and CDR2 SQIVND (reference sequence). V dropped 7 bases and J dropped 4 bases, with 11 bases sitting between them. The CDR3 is CASISGDYNSPLHF. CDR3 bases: TGTGCCAGTATTTCGGGGGATTATAATTCACCCCTCCACTTT.

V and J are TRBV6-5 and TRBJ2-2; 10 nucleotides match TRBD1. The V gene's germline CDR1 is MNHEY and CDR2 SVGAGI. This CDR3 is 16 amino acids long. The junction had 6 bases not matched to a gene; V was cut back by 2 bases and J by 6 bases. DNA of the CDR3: TGTGCCAGCAGTTACCTACCGGGACAGGGGCCCGGGGAGCTGTTTTTT. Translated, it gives CASSYLPGQGPGELFF.

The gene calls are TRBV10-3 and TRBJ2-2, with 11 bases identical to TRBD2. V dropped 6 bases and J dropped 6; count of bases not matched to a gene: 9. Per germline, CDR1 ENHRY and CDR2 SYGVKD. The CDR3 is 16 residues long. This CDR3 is CAIREPGLADSGELFF. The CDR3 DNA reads TGTGCCATCAGGGAGCCGGGACTAGCGGACTCCGGGGAGCTGTTTTTT.

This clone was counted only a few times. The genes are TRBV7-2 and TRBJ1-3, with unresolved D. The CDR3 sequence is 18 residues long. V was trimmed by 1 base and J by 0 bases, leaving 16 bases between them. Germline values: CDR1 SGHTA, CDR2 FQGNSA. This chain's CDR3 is CASSLGVGRPFSGNTIYF. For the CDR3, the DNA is TGTGCCAGCAGCTTAGGGGTGGGCAGGCCATTCTCTGGAAACACCATATATTTT.

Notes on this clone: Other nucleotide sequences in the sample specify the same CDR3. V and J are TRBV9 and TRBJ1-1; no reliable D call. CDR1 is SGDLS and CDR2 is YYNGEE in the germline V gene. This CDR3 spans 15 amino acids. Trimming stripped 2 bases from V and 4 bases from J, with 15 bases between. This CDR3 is CASSVGQGRGTEAFF. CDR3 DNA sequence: TGTGCCAGCAGCGTCGGTCAAGGGCGGGGCACTGAAGCTTTCTTT.

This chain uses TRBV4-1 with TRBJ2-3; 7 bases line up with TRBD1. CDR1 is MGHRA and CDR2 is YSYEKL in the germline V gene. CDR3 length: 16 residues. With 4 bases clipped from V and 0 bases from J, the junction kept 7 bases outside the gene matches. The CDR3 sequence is CASSPSTGSSTDTQYF. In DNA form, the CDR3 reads TGCGCCAGCAGCCCCTCGACAGGGTCTAGCACAGATACGCAGTATTTT.

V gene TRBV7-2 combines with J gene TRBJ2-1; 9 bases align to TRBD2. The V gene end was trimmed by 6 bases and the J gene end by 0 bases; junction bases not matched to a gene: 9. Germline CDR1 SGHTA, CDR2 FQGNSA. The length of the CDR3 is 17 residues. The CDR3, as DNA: TGTGCCAGCAGGACAGCGGGGGGCAGGAGCTCCTACAATGAGCAGTTCTTC. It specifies CASRTAGGRSSYNEQFF.

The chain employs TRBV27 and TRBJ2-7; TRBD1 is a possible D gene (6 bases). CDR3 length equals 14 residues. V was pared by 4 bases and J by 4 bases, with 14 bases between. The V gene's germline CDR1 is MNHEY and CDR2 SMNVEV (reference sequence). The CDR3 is CASSSHGQPYEQYF. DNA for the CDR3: TGTGCCAGCAGTTCCCACGGACAGCCTTACGAGCAGTACTTC.

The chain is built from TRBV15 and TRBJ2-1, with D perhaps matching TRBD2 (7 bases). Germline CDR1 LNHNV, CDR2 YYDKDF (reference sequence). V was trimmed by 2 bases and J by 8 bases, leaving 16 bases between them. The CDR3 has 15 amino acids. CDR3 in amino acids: CATSRPMGGGYEQFF. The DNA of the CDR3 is TGTGCCACCAGCAGACCCATGGGAGGGGGTTATGAGCAGTTCTTC.

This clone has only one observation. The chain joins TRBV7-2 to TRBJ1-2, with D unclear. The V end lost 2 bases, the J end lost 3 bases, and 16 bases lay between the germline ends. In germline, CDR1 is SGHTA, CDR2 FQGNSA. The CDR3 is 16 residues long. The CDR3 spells CASSLSGLKLDYGYTF. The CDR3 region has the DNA TGTGCCAGCAGCTTATCAGGACTTAAACTGGACTATGGCTACACCTTC.

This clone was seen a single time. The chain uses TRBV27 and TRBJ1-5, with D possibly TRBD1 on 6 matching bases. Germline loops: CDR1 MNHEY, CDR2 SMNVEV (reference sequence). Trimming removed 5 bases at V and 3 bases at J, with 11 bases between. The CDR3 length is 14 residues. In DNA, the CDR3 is TGTGCCAGCAGTGGGAACAGGGACAATCAGCCCCAGCATTTT. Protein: CASSGNRDNQPQHF.

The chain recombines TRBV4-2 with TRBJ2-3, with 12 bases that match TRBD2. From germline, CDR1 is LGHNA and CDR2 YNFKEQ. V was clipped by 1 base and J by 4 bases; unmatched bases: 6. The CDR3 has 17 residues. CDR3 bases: TGTGCCAGCAGCCAAGCGGCTAGCGGGGGGGGAGCAGATACGCAGTATTTT. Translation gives CASSQAASGGGADTQYF.

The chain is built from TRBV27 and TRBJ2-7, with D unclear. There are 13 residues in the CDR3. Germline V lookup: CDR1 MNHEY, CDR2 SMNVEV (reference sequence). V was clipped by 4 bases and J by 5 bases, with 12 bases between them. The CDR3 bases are TGTGCCAGCAGTTCGCACCCTAGTGACGAGCAGTACTTC. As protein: CASSSHPSDEQYF.

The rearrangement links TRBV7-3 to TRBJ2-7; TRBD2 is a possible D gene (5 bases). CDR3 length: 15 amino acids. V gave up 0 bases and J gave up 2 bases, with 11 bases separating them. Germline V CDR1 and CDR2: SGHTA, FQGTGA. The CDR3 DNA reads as TGTGCCAGCAGCTTAACCAGGACGGGAACCTACGAGCAGTACTTC. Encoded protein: CASSLTRTGTYEQYF. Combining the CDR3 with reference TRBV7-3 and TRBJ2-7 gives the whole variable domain GAGVSQTPSNKVTEKGKYVELRCDPISGHTALYWYRQSLGQGPEFLIYFQGTGAADDSGLPNDRFFAVRPEGSVSTLKIQRTERGDSAVYLCASSLTRTGTYEQYFGPGTRLTVT.